The 22 T cell receptor beta chains reported below all come from one sample, sequenced in a study of T cells in Graves' hyperthyroidism and ophthalmopathy. TCR beta CDR3 regions were amplified from RNA. RT-PCR in the first round (using the HTBI primer set) targeted the TCR CDR3. TCRdb passed the multiplex PCR reads through MiXCR, listing each CDR3 protein once. The repertoire holds 650,000 to 800,000 distinct CDR3 sequences, with over 40% as singletons. The specimen was peripheral blood or thyroid tissue (not recorded which). Receptors originate from an adult man with Graves' disease, either hyperthyroidism or ophthalmopathy (not recorded which).

The chain employs TRBV9 and TRBJ1-2; the match to TRBD1 covers 9 bases. The CDR3 has 15 amino acids. Trimming at V came to 2 bases and at J to 0 bases, leaving 2 bases not matched to a gene. The germline CDR1 and CDR2 sequences are SGDLS and YYNGEE. The CDR3 sequence: CASSVWTGANYGYTF. CDR3 nucleotide sequence: TGTGCCAGCAGCGTCTGGACAGGGGCTAACTATGGCTACACCTTC.

The chain carries TRBV10-1 and TRBJ1-5; D gene ambiguous. The germline V gene encodes CDR1 WNHNN and CDR2 SYGVQD (reference sequence). The CDR3 consists of 12 residues. The CDR3 DNA reads as TGCGCGAAGGACTTGATCAATCAGCCCCAGCATTTT. Its translation is CAKDLINQPQHF.

To note about this clonotype: With a much larger clone just one base away, this may be a read error. V usage is TRBV7-2 and J usage is TRBJ2-5, with 7 bases aligning to TRBD2. Germline V CDR1 and CDR2: SGHTA, FQGNSA. The CDR3 is 15 residues long. The DNA of the CDR3 is TGTCCCAGCAGCCACAAAGAAGCGGGACCGGAGACCCAGTACTTC. Translated: CPSSHKEAGPETQYF.

The rearrangement uses TRBV20-1 and TRBJ1-1, with 9 bases matching TRBD1. Germline V gene data show CDR1 as DFQATT and CDR2 as SNEGSKA (reference sequence). The junction had 13 bases not matched to a gene; V was cut back by 6 bases and J by 11 bases. The CDR3 is 13 amino acids. CDR3 sequence reads: CSARPDRGVGAFF. Here the CDR3 DNA reads TGCAGTGCCAGACCGGACAGGGGCGTTGGGGCTTTCTTT.

This clonotype has ten or more counts. The chain couples TRBV2 to TRBJ1-1; a possible D gene is TRBD1 (6 bases). CDR3 length: 12 residues. Germline CDR1 reads SNHLY; CDR2 reads FYNNEI. Between the trimmed V and J ends, which lost 3 bases and 11 bases, there was a span of 13 bases. This CDR3 reads CASSEGAGRAFF. In nucleotides, the CDR3 is TGTGCCAGCAGTGAGGGGGCGGGGAGGGCTTTCTTT.

The genes are TRBV7-3 and TRBJ2-5; 10 bases map to TRBD2. Trimming cost V 6 bases and J 0 bases; bases outside gene matches: 13. Per the germline V gene, CDR1 is SGHTA and CDR2 is FQGTGA. This CDR3 is built from 18 residues. The CDR3 is CASSLPPGTSEYQETQYF. Here the CDR3 DNA reads TGTGCCAGCAGTTTACCCCCCGGGACTAGCGAGTACCAAGAGACCCAGTACTTC.

The V gene is TRBV10-1, the J gene TRBJ2-5; D is uncertain. CDR3 size: 15 residues. The germline V and J ends were trimmed by 0 bases and 1 base, with 9 bases remaining between them. CDR1 WNHNN and CDR2 SYGVQD come from the germline V gene (reference sequence). The CDR3 DNA is TGCGCCAGCAGTGAGTCGACGGCACCCCAAGAGACCCAGTACTTC. Amino acid sequence: CASSESTAPQETQYF.

This clonotype was observed at least ten times. The rearrangement uses TRBV7-9 and TRBJ1-1; TRBD1 matches 9 bases. V lost 3 bases to trimming and J lost 7 bases; unmatched junction nucleotides: 6. The length of the CDR3 is 14 residues. CDR1 is SEHNR, CDR2 FQNEAQ, per germline (reference sequence). CDR3 residues: CASSFRDRVGEAFF. The CDR3 nucleotides read TGTGCCAGCAGCTTCCGGGACAGGGTGGGTGAAGCTTTCTTT.

The chain recombines TRBV10-2 with TRBJ1-5; no clear D gene. V lost 6 bases and J 0 bases, leaving 6 bases between the germline ends. CDR1 is WSHSY and CDR2 is SAAADI in the germline V gene. This CDR3 region has 13 residues. The chain's CDR3 is CASSMASNQPQHF. The DNA for the CDR3 is TGCGCCAGCAGCATGGCTAGCAATCAGCCCCAGCATTTT.

This clonotype appeared many times. This chain joins TRBV20-1 and TRBJ2-7; 7 positions match TRBD1. Trimming cost V 3 bases and J 2 bases; bases outside gene matches: 1. In germline, CDR1 is DFQATT, CDR2 SNEGSKA (reference sequence). The CDR3 is made up of 12 amino acids. The CDR3 nucleotides are TGCAGTGCTAGCAGGGGGACCTACGAGCAGTACTTC. Its translation is CSASRGTYEQYF.

Concerning this clonotype: This may come from a read error, since a much larger clone is one base off. V is TRBV7-9 and J is TRBJ1-1; 8 bases align to TRBD1. CDR3 length equals 13 residues. V lost 5 bases to trimming and J lost 6 bases; unmatched junction nucleotides: 5. Germline V gene data show CDR1 as SEHNR and CDR2 as FQNEAQ (reference sequence). This chain's CDR3 is CASSRGQDAEAFF. The CDR3 nucleotides read TGTGCCAGCAGCCGGGGACAGGACGCTGAAGCTTTCTTT.

In this sample, this clonotype turned up many times. The gene calls are TRBV6-1 and TRBJ2-5; D is undetermined. This CDR3 is 13 amino acids long. Between the trimmed V and J ends, which lost 3 bases and 4 bases, there was a span of 9 bases. Germline V lookup: CDR1 MNHNS, CDR2 SASEGT. The CDR3 spells CASSDQQAETQYF. The DNA for the CDR3 is TGTGCCAGCAGTGACCAGCAGGCAGAGACCCAGTACTTC.

This clonotype showed up just a few times. One end of the junction varies from germline; a read error may be responsible. The rearrangement links TRBV4-1 to TRBJ1-1; D remains ambiguous. CDR1 MGHRA and CDR2 YSYEKL come from the germline V gene. The length of the CDR3 is 12 residues. Here the CDR3 reads CASSLGFDEAFF. CDR3 nucleotide sequence: TGTGCCAGCAGCCTGGGATTTGATGAAGCTTTCTTT.

On this clonotype: With a much larger clone just one base away, this may be a read error. The chain is built from TRBV12-3 or TRBV12-4 and TRBJ1-2; TRBD1 might be the D (5 bases). Trimming took 5 bases from V and 5 from J, leaving 6 bases between them. The CDR3 runs 11 residues. The CDR3 loop is CASSRQYGYTF. CDR3 nucleotides: TGTGCCAGCAGTCGACAGTATGGCTACACCTTC.

This clonotype has only a few counts. The chain combines TRBV5-1 with TRBJ1-6, with unresolved D. CDR3 length: 13 residues. The V end lost 4 bases, the J end lost 13 bases, and 15 bases lay between the germline ends. Per germline, CDR1 SGHRS and CDR2 YFSETQ. The CDR3 region has the DNA TGCGCCAGCAGCACCTACCCTGCTACGCCCCTCCACTTT. Its translation: CASSTYPATPLHF.

The chain has TRBV9 and TRBJ1-2; no reliable D call. Germline V gene lookup returns CDR1 SGDLS and CDR2 YYNGEE. Trimming took off 0 bases at V and 0 bases at J, with 9 bases between the two ends. The CDR3 consists of 15 residues. DNA for the CDR3: TGTGCCAGCAGCGTAGGAACAGCAGCTAACTATGGCTACACCTTC. As protein: CASSVGTAANYGYTF.

This sequence joins TRBV4-1 and TRBJ1-6; 8 bases fit TRBD1. The CDR3 contains 15 residues. Germline lookup yields CDR1 MGHRA and CDR2 YSYEKL. After removal of 4 bases from V and 7 bases from J, the junction contained 6 bases not matched to a gene. CDR3 region: CASSRGQGPNSPLHF. The CDR3 region has the DNA TGCGCCAGCAGCCGAGGACAGGGACCCAATTCACCCCTCCACTTT.

This clonotype appeared a few times. The V call is TRBV6-5, the J call TRBJ2-7, with 9 bases identical to TRBD1. The V segment lost 2 bases and the J segment 5 bases; nucleotides outside the gene matches: 4. Germline V lookup: CDR1 MNHEY, CDR2 SVGAGI. The CDR3 contains 14 residues. CDR3: CASSYGTGPNEQYF. As DNA, the CDR3 is TGTGCCAGCAGTTACGGGACAGGGCCCAACGAGCAGTACTTC.

This chain joins TRBV29-1 and TRBJ1-2; the D is unclear. Germline values: CDR1 SQVTM, CDR2 ANQGSEA. This CDR3 spans 12 amino acids. Trimming took off 4 bases at V and 7 bases at J, with 13 bases between the two ends. Here the CDR3 DNA reads TGCAGCGTTGTCCCGGACGGGCCTGGCTACACCTTC. It is translated as CSVVPDGPGYTF. Full variable domain (outside the CDR3, taken from reference TRBV29-1 and TRBJ1-2): SAVISQKPSRDICQRGTSLTIQCQVDSQVTMMFWYRQQPGQSLTLIATANQGSEATYESGFVIDKFPISRPNLTFSTLTVSNMSPEDSSIYLCSVVPDGPGYTFGSGTRLTVV.

The chain joins TRBV29-1 to TRBJ2-7; weak D call: TRBD2 (5 bases). Germline assignment: CDR1 SQVTM and CDR2 ANQGSEA. V lost 6 bases and J lost 6, with 15 bases in between. The CDR3 loop spans 12 amino acids. The CDR3 DNA reads as TGCAGCGTGAGAGGGAGCGGTGCCGAGCAGTACTTC. Translated, it gives CSVRGSGAEQYF.

In this sample, this clonotype turned up a few times. The chain combines TRBV6-1 with TRBJ1-1; 7 bases are shared with TRBD1. The CDR3 spans 15 residues. CDR1 and CDR2 (germline): MNHNS, SASEGT. V lost 4 bases, J lost 6 bases, and 11 bases stayed unmatched. CDR3 DNA sequence: TGTGCCAGCAGTGCCTCGGGACAGAACCTTCCTGAAGCTTTCTTT. Protein product: CASSASGQNLPEAFF.

J is TRBJ1-5 and V is TRBV24-1; D possibly corresponds to TRBD1 (6 bases). The V and J ends lost 0 bases and 4 bases respectively, with 9 bases between them. The germline CDR1 and CDR2 sequences are KGHDR and SFDVKD. The CDR3 runs to 15 residues. DNA for the CDR3: TGTGCCACCAGTGATTTGTCACAGGGAAATCAGCCCCAGCATTTT. This codes for CATSDLSQGNQPQHF.